The clone carrying this T cell receptor (beta chain) occurred many times. This record comes from a study of CD8+CD57+ T cells in acquired aplastic anemia. The template for TCR beta VDJ and CDR3 sequence profiling was genomic DNA. TCRdb re-derived calls from the reads in MiXCR, one entry per CDR3 protein. This sample has some 140,000 distinct CDR3 sequences, with around two fifths found just once. Sequencing was performed on sorted CD4+, CD8+, or CD8+CD57+ T cells (not recorded which) from PBMCs. The receptor was derived from a human donor in good health, serving as a control.

Here the CDR3 DNA reads TGTGCCAGCAGCTTAGGAGGCGGTGGCTACACCTTC. Encoded protein: CASSLGGGGYTF. This chain connects TRBV7-9 to TRBJ1-2; D ambiguous. This CDR3 has 12 residues. V lost 1 base to trimming and J lost 7 bases, with 7 bases between them. From germline, CDR1 is SEHNR and CDR2 FQNEAQ (reference sequence).